This TCR beta chain was identified in a study of vaccination and CD4 T cells after COVID-19. The study, taken as a whole, reports: The study examined relatively few convalescent patients and included no early post-infection timepoints.

The Oncomine TCR Beta short-read assay generated sequence data from the DNA of cultured CD4+ T cells. TCRdb re-derived calls from the PCR reads in MiXCR, one entry per CDR3 protein. The table lists more than 9,000 distinct CDR3 sequences, around a third of them singletons. CDR1 is LNHDA, CDR2 SQIVND, per germline (reference sequence). This CDR3 region has 20 residues. Trimming took off 6 bases at V and 4 bases at J, with 31 bases between the two ends. Treatment described: roughly 10-day PBMC culture with coronavirus spike peptide pools or control peptides (ViraFEST assay). TCRs were sequenced by ViraFEST after antigen-specific T cells had been expanded with peptide pools. With around ten days of culture completed, CD4+ T cells were isolated by negative selection. The table lists this clonotype with a count of one. Its antigen is as yet unknown.

Source material: CD4+ T cells from blood, cultured in vitro. This rearrangement joins TRBV19 to TRBJ1-5, with a weak D call TRBD1 (5 bases). The clonotype was recovered from a human donor who had recovered from COVID-19. CDR3 DNA: TGTGCCAGTAGCCCGCTTGGTGGGGCAGGGAATATAGTGTGGAATCAGCCCCAGCATTTT. Translated, it gives CASSPLGGAGNIVWNQPQHF.